This T cell receptor (beta chain) was sequenced in a study of response to subunit inactivated influenza vaccine. Findings and limits, study-wide: Each seasonal flu vaccination may recruit only limited new T cells, authors suggested.

About this clonotype: The target antigen is unknown.

The V and J ends lost 5 bases and 7 bases respectively, with 11 bases between them. The CDR3 is 13 residues long. Germline CDR1 SGHTA, CDR2 FQGNSA. TCRdb re-called the RT-PCR reads through MiXCR, storing one row per CDR3 protein. The sample carries roughly 500,000 distinct CDR3 sequences, around 25% recorded once. The sample was also linked to a second study, of T cells expressing NK-cell markers. As reported in that work: 5'RACE template switching with UMIs generated TCR beta cDNA. TCR beta repertoires came from sorted CD3+CD56+NKG2C+, CD3+CD56+NKG2C- and CD3+CD56-NKG2C+ T cells. The sequencing cohort of eight donors included seven HCMV-seropositive individuals and one seronegative individual. An anti-gamma-delta TCR antibody confined sorting to alpha-beta TCR T cells across several of the experiments.

Sequenced material: CD4+ T cells sorted from PBMCs, taken roughly 12 days after vaccination. This clonotype was obtained from a man over 45 who received an inactivated influenza vaccine. V usage is TRBV7-2 and J usage is TRBJ2-2; D is possibly TRBD2 (5 bases). The CDR3 bases are TGTGCCAGCAGCCCTGAGAGGGACGGGGAGCTGTTTTTT. As protein: CASSPERDGELFF. Supplemented by reference TRBV7-2 and TRBJ2-2, the full variable domain reads GAGVSQSPSNKVTEKGKDVELRCDPISGHTALYWYRQSLGQGLEFLIYFQGNSAPDKSGLPSDRFSAERTGGSVSTLTIQRTQQEDSAVYLCASSPERDGELFFGEGSRLTVL.